This passage covers 8 T cell receptor beta chains from one sample sequenced in a study of human T cells and chemical hapten exposure. Time point given: pre-sensitization, week 0. Sample treatment: therapeutic diphenylcyclopropenone sensitization with weekly scalp DPC. One entry per CDR3 protein, called by TCRdb with MiXCR from the RACE reads. The sample lists around 120,000 distinct CDR3 sequences, about 13% seen once, with roughly 3.1% in the top ten. The sequencing here drew on whole blood, taken in connection with sensitization to the hapten diphenylcyclopropenone (DPC). Source of these receptors: a woman aged 18-35 years with alopecia areata. Some clones in this sample may be carry-over from other donors' samples.

This clonotype has more than one count but fewer than ten. This chain links TRBV6-2 or TRBV6-3 with TRBJ1-5, with TRBD1 matching over 10 bases. Germline assignment: CDR1 MNHEY and CDR2 SVGEGT. The trim removed 9 bases at V and 0 bases at J, leaving 5 bases unmatched. The CDR3 loop spans 15 amino acids. CDR3 nucleotides: TGTGCCAGTGAAGACAGGGGGCTTAGCAATCAGCCCCAGCATTTT. This translates into CASEDRGLSNQPQHF.

The J gene is TRBJ2-7, the V gene TRBV2; 7 bases are shared with TRBD2. Trimming at V came to 7 bases and at J to 0 bases, leaving 9 bases not matched to a gene. Germline values: CDR1 SNHLY, CDR2 FYNNEI. The CDR3 spans 15 residues. This chain's CDR3 is CASKSQRGYSYEQYF. As DNA, the CDR3 is TGTGCCAGCAAGAGCCAGCGGGGTTACTCCTACGAGCAGTACTTC.

This clonotype qualifies as medium-sized. V and J are TRBV12-3 or TRBV12-4 and TRBJ1-5; D is unresolved. The CDR3 has 12 residues. V lost 7 bases and J 4 bases, leaving 8 bases between the germline ends. Written as DNA, the CDR3 is TGTGCCAGCAAATTTGGTAATCAGCCCCAGCATTTT. Its protein is CASKFGNQPQHF.

This clonotype was observed at least ten times. The chain recombines TRBV29-1 with TRBJ2-1, with D tentatively TRBD1 (6 bases). V was shortened by 6 bases and J by 7 bases, with 19 bases between the two germline ends. The CDR3 is 14 amino acids. Germline V gene data show CDR1 as SQVTM and CDR2 as ANQGSEA. The CDR3 DNA reads TGCAGCGTCCCTTCGGGTACAGGGCGGAATGAGCAGTTCTTC. Its protein product is CSVPSGTGRNEQFF.

There are a few counts of this clonotype. V usage is TRBV12-3 or TRBV12-4 and J usage is TRBJ2-7; no reliable D call. The CDR3 is 12 amino acids. V lost 1 base, J lost 3 bases, and 4 bases lay in between. The CDR3 protein is CASSLGFYEQYF. In DNA, the CDR3 is TGTGCCAGCAGTTTAGGCTTCTACGAGCAGTACTTC.

The chain carries TRBV28 and TRBJ2-3, with 8 bases that match TRBD2. The CDR3 sequence is 15 residues long. The junction had 13 bases not matched to a gene; V was cut back by 8 bases and J by 6 bases. CDR1 MDHEN and CDR2 SYDVKM come from the germline V gene. This CDR3 is CASGGLAGLGDTQYF. DNA for the CDR3: TGTGCCAGCGGCGGACTAGCAGGTTTAGGGGATACGCAGTATTTT.

In its sample, this clonotype was seen a few times. The V gene is TRBV6-2 or TRBV6-3, the J gene TRBJ2-5; 12 nucleotides line up with TRBD1. The CDR3 loop spans 18 amino acids. V lost 4 bases to trimming and J lost 6 bases; unmatched junction nucleotides: 15. Germline V gene data show CDR1 as MNHEY and CDR2 as SVGEGT. CDR3 region: CASSSLGTGGPDRKTQYF. The CDR3 DNA follows: TGTGCCAGCAGTTCCTTGGGGACAGGGGGCCCCGACCGAAAGACCCAGTACTTC.

Many counts were recorded for this clonotype. J is TRBJ2-3 and V is TRBV11-2, with a weak D call TRBD1 (6 bases). V shed 2 bases and J shed 4 bases, with 10 bases lying between them. CDR1 is SGHAT, CDR2 FQNNGV, per germline. The CDR3 is 14 amino acids. CDR3 nucleotide sequence: TGTGCCAGCAGCTTATTGGACAGAGCAGATACGCAGTATTTT. It encodes CASSLLDRADTQYF.